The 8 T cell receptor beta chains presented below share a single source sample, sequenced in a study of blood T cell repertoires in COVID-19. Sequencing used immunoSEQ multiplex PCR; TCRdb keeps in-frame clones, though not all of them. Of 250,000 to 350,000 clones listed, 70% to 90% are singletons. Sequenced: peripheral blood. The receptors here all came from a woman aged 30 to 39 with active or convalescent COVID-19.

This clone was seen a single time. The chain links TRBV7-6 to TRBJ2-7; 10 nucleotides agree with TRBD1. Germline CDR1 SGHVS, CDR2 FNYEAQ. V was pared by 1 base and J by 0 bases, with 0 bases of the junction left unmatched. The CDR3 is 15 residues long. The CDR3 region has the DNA TGTGCCAGCAGCTTAGGGGACAGGGGCTCCTACGAGCAGTACTTC. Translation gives CASSLGDRGSYEQYF.

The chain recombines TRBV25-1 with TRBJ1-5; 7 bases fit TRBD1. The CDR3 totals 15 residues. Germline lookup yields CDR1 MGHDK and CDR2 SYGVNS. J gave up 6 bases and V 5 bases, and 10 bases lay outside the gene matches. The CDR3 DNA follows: TGTGCCAGCAGTCCGACAGGGTATATGAGTCAGCCCCAGCATTTT. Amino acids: CASSPTGYMSQPQHF. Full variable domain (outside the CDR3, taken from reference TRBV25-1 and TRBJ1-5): EADIYQTPRYLVIGTGKKITLECSQTMGHDKMYWYQQDPGMELHLIHYSYGVNSTEKGDLSSESTVSRIRTEHFPLTLESARPSHTSQYLCASSPTGYMSQPQHFGDGTRLSIL.

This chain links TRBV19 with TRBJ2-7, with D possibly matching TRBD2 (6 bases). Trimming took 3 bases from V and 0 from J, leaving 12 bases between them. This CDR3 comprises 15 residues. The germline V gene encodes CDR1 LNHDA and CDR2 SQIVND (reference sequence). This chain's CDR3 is CASSIRGTNSYEQYF. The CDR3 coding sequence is TGTGCCAGTAGTATTCGGGGGACCAACTCCTACGAGCAGTACTTC.

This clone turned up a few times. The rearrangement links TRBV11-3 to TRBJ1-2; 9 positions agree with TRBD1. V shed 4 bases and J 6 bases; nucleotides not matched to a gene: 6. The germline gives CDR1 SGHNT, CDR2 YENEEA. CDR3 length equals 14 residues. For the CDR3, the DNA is TGTGCCAGCAGCTCAGGGAGGGACAGGGATGGCTACACCTTC. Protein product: CASSSGRDRDGYTF.

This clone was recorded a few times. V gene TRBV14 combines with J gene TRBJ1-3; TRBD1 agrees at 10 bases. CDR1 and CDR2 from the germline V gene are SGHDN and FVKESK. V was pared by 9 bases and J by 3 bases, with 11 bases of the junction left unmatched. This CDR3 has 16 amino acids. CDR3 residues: CASARTGGFYGNTIYF. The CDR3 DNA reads TGTGCCAGTGCTCGGACAGGGGGATTTTATGGAAACACCATATATTTT.

CDR3 DNA: TGTGCCAGCAGCGAAACAGGGGACACCATATATTTT. As protein: CASSETGDTIYF. The chain carries TRBV7-9 and TRBJ1-3; 7 bases are a match to TRBD1. The junction had 3 bases not matched to a gene; V was cut back by 5 bases and J by 8 bases. Germline assignment: CDR1 SEHNR and CDR2 FQNEAQ (reference sequence). The CDR3 has 12 amino acids.

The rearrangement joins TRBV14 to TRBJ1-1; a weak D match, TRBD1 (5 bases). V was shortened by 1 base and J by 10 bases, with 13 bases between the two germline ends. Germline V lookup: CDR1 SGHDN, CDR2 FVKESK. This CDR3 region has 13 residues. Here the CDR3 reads CASSQGSGGLAFF. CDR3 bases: TGTGCCAGCAGCCAAGGGAGCGGGGGACTAGCTTTCTTT. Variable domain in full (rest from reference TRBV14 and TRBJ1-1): EAGVTQFPSHSVIEKGQTVTLRCDPISGHDNLYWYRRVMGKEIKFLLHFVKESKQDESGMPNNRFLAERTGGTYSTLKVQPAELEDSGVYFCASSQGSGGLAFFGQGTRLTVV.

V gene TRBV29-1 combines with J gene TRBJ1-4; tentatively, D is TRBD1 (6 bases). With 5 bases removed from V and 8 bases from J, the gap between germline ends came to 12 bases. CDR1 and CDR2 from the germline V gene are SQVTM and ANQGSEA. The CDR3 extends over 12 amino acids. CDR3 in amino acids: CSVRDGQEKLFF. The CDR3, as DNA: TGCAGCGTTCGGGATGGACAGGAAAAACTGTTTTTT.